A selection of T cell receptor beta chains follows, all from one sample in a study of cytomegalovirus exposure and HLA in healthy donors. Some clones are missing from TCRdb's copy, which holds only in-frame ones; the method was immunoSEQ multiplex PCR. Seen in this sample are approximately 110,000 clones; the ten most common clones hold roughly 3.7%. Sample: PBMCs. Receptors originate from a man aged 25-45 years in good health and CMV-seronegative. CDR3s include the opening cysteine and the closing phenylalanine or tryptophan. The D gene is left open where the match is weak.

v_call: TRBV11-2
d_call: -
j_call: TRBJ2-2
cdr3_nt: TGTGCCAGCAGCTTAGGGAGGACCGGGGAGCTGTTTTTT
cdr3_aa: CASSLGRTGELFF

v_call: TRBV4-3
d_call: -
j_call: TRBJ2-3
cdr3_nt: TGCGCCAGCAGCCAAGATAGCAGGGCGGGGGCCCCAGATACGCAGTATTTT
cdr3_aa: CASSQDSRAGAPDTQYF

v_call: TRBV9
d_call: TRBD1
j_call: TRBJ1-4
cdr3_nt: TGTGCCAGCAGCGTAGTCGACAGGGCTAATGAAAAACTGTTTTTT
cdr3_aa: CASSVVDRANEKLFF

v_call: TRBV5-4
d_call: -
j_call: TRBJ1-6
cdr3_nt: TGTGCCAGCAGCTTGAGGCAGGGAGGATCACCCCTCCACTTT
cdr3_aa: CASSLRQGGSPLHF

v_call: TRBV19
d_call: -
j_call: TRBJ1-5
cdr3_nt: TGTGCCGGGGCGTGGGAGGGGCCCCAGCATTTT
cdr3_aa: CAGAWEGPQHF

v_call: TRBV27
d_call: -
j_call: TRBJ1-5
cdr3_nt: TGTGCCAGCTCTCAGTGGCAGGGCCTCAATCAGCCCCAGCATTTT
cdr3_aa: CASSQWQGLNQPQHF

v_call: TRBV5-1
d_call: -
j_call: TRBJ2-1
cdr3_nt: TGCGCCAGCAGCGGCGACGGGAACTCCTACAATGAGCAGTTCTTC
cdr3_aa: CASSGDGNSYNEQFF

v_call: TRBV7-2
d_call: TRBD2
j_call: TRBJ2-5
cdr3_nt: TGTGCCAGCAGCTTAGGCAGCGGGGGGTGGGAGACCCAGTACTTC
cdr3_aa: CASSLGSGGWETQYF

v_call: TRBV28
d_call: TRBD1
j_call: TRBJ1-2
cdr3_nt: TGTGCCAGCAGTTTTGGGCCGGGACAGGGGCAGATTGCCGGCTATGGCTACACCTTC
cdr3_aa: CASSFGPGQGQIAGYGYTF

v_call: TRBV10-3
d_call: -
j_call: TRBJ1-1
cdr3_nt: TGTGCCACCCATAGCCAGAGCATCCCTGAAGCTTTCTTT
cdr3_aa: CATHSQSIPEAFF

v_call: TRBV7-9
d_call: -
j_call: TRBJ2-7
cdr3_nt: TGTGCCAGCAGCTTAGCTATGGTAGGAGGCTCCTACGAGCAGTACTTC
cdr3_aa: CASSLAMVGGSYEQYF

v_call: TRBV11-2
d_call: TRBD2
j_call: TRBJ2-7
cdr3_nt: TGTGCCAGCAGCTTAGGTAGCGGGGGATTTAGTCCCTACGAGCAGTACTTC
cdr3_aa: CASSLGSGGFSPYEQYF

v_call: TRBV6-5
d_call: -
j_call: TRBJ2-7
cdr3_nt: TGTGCCAGCAGGTCTGTAGTCTCCGAGCAGTACTTC
cdr3_aa: CASRSVVSEQYF

v_call: TRBV5-1
d_call: TRBD1
j_call: TRBJ2-6
cdr3_nt: TGCGCCAGTAACACAGGGGGCTATTCTGGGGCCAACGTCCTGACTTTC
cdr3_aa: CASNTGGYSGANVLTF

v_call: TRBV4-1
d_call: -
j_call: TRBJ2-7
cdr3_nt: TGCGCCAGCAGCCAAGATGGCAGCGCCAGGGTATCGGAAGAGCAGTACTTC
cdr3_aa: CASSQDGSARVSEEQYF

v_call: TRBV5-6
d_call: -
j_call: TRBJ1-3
cdr3_nt: TGTGCCAGCAGCTTGAATTACAGGGTTGGAAACACCATATATTTT
cdr3_aa: CASSLNYRVGNTIYF

v_call: TRBV5-1
d_call: TRBD2
j_call: TRBJ2-3
cdr3_nt: TGCGCCAGCAGATGGGCTAGCGGGGGGGAAGATACGCAGTATTTT
cdr3_aa: CASRWASGGEDTQYF

v_call: TRBV2
d_call: TRBD1
j_call: TRBJ2-5
cdr3_nt: TGTGCCAGCAATGGACAGGGGCAGGGGGAGACCCAGTACTTC
cdr3_aa: CASNGQGQGETQYF

v_call: TRBV19
d_call: -
j_call: TRBJ1-2
cdr3_nt: TGTGCCAGTAGCTTAAACTATGGCTACACCTTC
cdr3_aa: CASSLNYGYTF

v_call: TRBV10-3
d_call: TRBD1
j_call: TRBJ2-7
cdr3_nt: TGTGCCATCAGTGGGTGGACAGGGACAGGATCGAGCGAGCAGTACTTC
cdr3_aa: CAISGWTGTGSSEQYF

v_call: TRBV6-5
d_call: -
j_call: TRBJ2-2
cdr3_nt: TGTGCCAGCGGGGACAATCTCGACGGGGAGCTGTTTTTT
cdr3_aa: CASGDNLDGELFF

v_call: TRBV4-1
d_call: -
j_call: TRBJ1-3
cdr3_nt: TGCGCCAGCAGCCACAGCTCTGGAAACACCATATATTTT
cdr3_aa: CASSHSSGNTIYF

v_call: TRBV6-1
d_call: TRBD1
j_call: TRBJ1-4
cdr3_nt: TGTGCCAGCAGTGAAGCGGACAGGGGCCCCAGGGTTTTT
cdr3_aa: CASSEADRGPRVF

v_call: TRBV9
d_call: -
j_call: TRBJ1-6
cdr3_nt: TGTGCCAGCAGCACCCGGACGGGGTCACCCCTCCACTTT
cdr3_aa: CASSTRTGSPLHF

v_call: TRBV19
d_call: -
j_call: TRBJ2-7
cdr3_nt: TGTGCCAGTAGTGGCGCGGACAGTCTCTACGAGCAGTACTTC
cdr3_aa: CASSGADSLYEQYF

v_call: TRBV2
d_call: -
j_call: TRBJ2-7
cdr3_nt: TGTGCCAGCGGTACAGGGACCGAGCAGTACTTC
cdr3_aa: CASGTGTEQYF

v_call: TRBV5-1
d_call: -
j_call: TRBJ1-2
cdr3_nt: TGCGCCAGCAGCTTGGACAGGACCCACTATGGCTACACCTTC
cdr3_aa: CASSLDRTHYGYTF

v_call: TRBV7-9
d_call: TRBD2
j_call: TRBJ2-3
cdr3_nt: TGTGCCAGCAGCGCGGGGGGCAAGCCAGATACGCAGTATTTT
cdr3_aa: CASSAGGKPDTQYF

v_call: TRBV5-6
d_call: TRBD1
j_call: TRBJ1-2
cdr3_nt: TGTGCCAGCAGCTTGACGGAAACAGGGGGCCGAGGCTACACCTTC
cdr3_aa: CASSLTETGGRGYTF

v_call: TRBV5-1
d_call: -
j_call: TRBJ1-1
cdr3_nt: TGCGCCAGCAGCTTGTCGGGCACTGAAGCTTTCTTT
cdr3_aa: CASSLSGTEAFF

v_call: TRBV19
d_call: -
j_call: TRBJ1-5
cdr3_nt: TGTGCCAGTACAGGGGTCGCCTATCAGCCCCAGCATTTT
cdr3_aa: CASTGVAYQPQHF

v_call: TRBV6-5
d_call: -
j_call: TRBJ2-7
cdr3_nt: TGTGCCAGCAGTCGACGACAAGGGGGTACCTACGAGCAGTACTTC
cdr3_aa: CASSRRQGGTYEQYF

v_call: TRBV2
d_call: TRBD1
j_call: TRBJ1-5
cdr3_nt: TGTGCCAGCAGTGAACGACAGGGAAATCAGCCCCAGCATTTT
cdr3_aa: CASSERQGNQPQHF

v_call: TRBV5-1
d_call: TRBD1
j_call: TRBJ1-1
cdr3_nt: TGCGCCAGCAGCCCGGACAGGCCGAACACTGAAGCTTTCTTT
cdr3_aa: CASSPDRPNTEAFF

v_call: TRBV18
d_call: -
j_call: TRBJ1-3
cdr3_nt: TGTGCCAGCTCACCCGCGGGGGCTGGAAACACCATATATTTT
cdr3_aa: CASSPAGAGNTIYF

v_call: TRBV15
d_call: TRBD1
j_call: TRBJ1-2
cdr3_nt: TGTGCCACCAGCAGAGGGACAGGGGGCGATCATGGCTACACCTTC
cdr3_aa: CATSRGTGGDHGYTF

v_call: TRBV6-7
d_call: TRBD2
j_call: TRBJ2-5
cdr3_nt: TGTGCCAGCCCACCCCGCGGCAGCGGGGGCCAAGAGACCCAGTACTTC
cdr3_aa: CASPPRGSGGQETQYF

v_call: TRBV11-2
d_call: TRBD2
j_call: TRBJ2-7
cdr3_nt: TGTGCCAGCAGCTTAGGTTGGAGGGAGGGCGAGCAGTACTTC
cdr3_aa: CASSLGWREGEQYF

v_call: TRBV19
d_call: -
j_call: TRBJ1-5
cdr3_nt: TGTGCCAGTAGTATAGAACCCCGGGGATCTGGACAGCCCCAGCATTTT
cdr3_aa: CASSIEPRGSGQPQHF

v_call: TRBV13
d_call: -
j_call: TRBJ1-2
cdr3_nt: TGTGCCAGCAGCTTCAGGGGCTCCTATGGCTACACCTTC
cdr3_aa: CASSFRGSYGYTF

v_call: TRBV5-1
d_call: TRBD1
j_call: TRBJ2-1
cdr3_nt: TGCGCCAGCAGCTATGGGACAGGGCGAAATGAGCAGTTCTTC
cdr3_aa: CASSYGTGRNEQFF

v_call: TRBV29-1
d_call: -
j_call: TRBJ2-7
cdr3_nt: TGCAGCGTTGGGCAGGGCATCTACGAGCAGTACTTC
cdr3_aa: CSVGQGIYEQYF

v_call: TRBV19
d_call: TRBD1
j_call: TRBJ2-7
cdr3_nt: TGTGCCAGTAGTATGGGGACAGGGACCTACGAGCAGTACTTC
cdr3_aa: CASSMGTGTYEQYF

v_call: TRBV6-6
d_call: -
j_call: TRBJ1-2
cdr3_nt: TGTGCCAGCATCAGAAATGGCCGGGGGTCGGGCTACACCTTC
cdr3_aa: CASIRNGRGSGYTF

v_call: TRBV7-9
d_call: TRBD2
j_call: TRBJ2-5
cdr3_nt: TGTGCCAGCAGCTTAGGGGGGCAGCGGGGGAACCAAGAGACCCAGTACTTC
cdr3_aa: CASSLGGQRGNQETQYF

v_call: TRBV11-3
d_call: TRBD1
j_call: TRBJ2-5
cdr3_nt: TGTGCCAGCAGCTTAGATGGGACAGGCCAAGAGACCCAGTACTTC
cdr3_aa: CASSLDGTGQETQYF

v_call: TRBV29-1
d_call: -
j_call: TRBJ2-1
cdr3_nt: TGCAGCGTTCGCAGGGCCTTGGATCCGAATGAGCAGTTCTTC
cdr3_aa: CSVRRALDPNEQFF

v_call: TRBV6-6
d_call: TRBD1
j_call: TRBJ2-2
cdr3_nt: TGTGCCAGCAGCCTCCCAGGGGGCGCGAACACCGGGGAGCTGTTTTTT
cdr3_aa: CASSLPGGANTGELFF

v_call: TRBV7-3
d_call: -
j_call: TRBJ1-6
cdr3_nt: TGTGCCAGCAGCTCAGAGGATTCACCCCTCCACTTT
cdr3_aa: CASSSEDSPLHF

v_call: TRBV6-1
d_call: -
j_call: TRBJ1-5
cdr3_nt: TGTGCCAGCAGTGCGGGGGGATTAGGCAATCAGCCCCAGCATTTT
cdr3_aa: CASSAGGLGNQPQHF

v_call: TRBV6-5
d_call: TRBD1
j_call: TRBJ2-5
cdr3_nt: TGTGCCAGCAGTCATCGAACAGGGGGCCAAGAGACCCAGTACTTC
cdr3_aa: CASSHRTGGQETQYF

v_call: TRBV6-5
d_call: -
j_call: TRBJ2-3
cdr3_nt: TGTGCCAGCAGTTACTCCACGCGGGGCGGTGGGGATACGCAGTATTTT
cdr3_aa: CASSYSTRGGGDTQYF

v_call: TRBV5-5
d_call: TRBD1
j_call: TRBJ2-6
cdr3_nt: TGTGCCAGCAGCTCCTCCCGGGACAGGACCTCTGGGGCCAACGTCCTGACTTTC
cdr3_aa: CASSSSRDRTSGANVLTF

v_call: TRBV5-1
d_call: TRBD1
j_call: TRBJ2-1
cdr3_nt: TGCGCCAGCAGCTTTGGTCTACGGGACAGTTACAATGAGCAGTTCTTC
cdr3_aa: CASSFGLRDSYNEQFF

v_call: TRBV5-1
d_call: TRBD1
j_call: TRBJ2-2
cdr3_nt: TGCGCCAGCAACAATCCGGGACAGACGGTCACCGGGGAGCTGTTTTTT
cdr3_aa: CASNNPGQTVTGELFF

v_call: TRBV15
d_call: TRBD1
j_call: TRBJ2-2
cdr3_nt: TGTGCCACCAGCACCCTTCCGGGACAGGGGGCCGGGGAGCTGTTTTTT
cdr3_aa: CATSTLPGQGAGELFF

v_call: TRBV15
d_call: -
j_call: TRBJ2-3
cdr3_nt: TGTGCCACCAGCAGACCACTAGGCCCAGATACGCAGTATTTT
cdr3_aa: CATSRPLGPDTQYF

v_call: TRBV28
d_call: -
j_call: TRBJ2-3
cdr3_nt: TGTGCCAGCAGTCCCCGAGGGAGCAGAAGCACAGATACGCAGTATTTT
cdr3_aa: CASSPRGSRSTDTQYF

v_call: TRBV13
d_call: TRBD2
j_call: TRBJ2-1
cdr3_nt: TGTGCCAGCAGCTCATTTAGCGGGGGGGCCAATGAGCAGTTCTTC
cdr3_aa: CASSSFSGGANEQFF